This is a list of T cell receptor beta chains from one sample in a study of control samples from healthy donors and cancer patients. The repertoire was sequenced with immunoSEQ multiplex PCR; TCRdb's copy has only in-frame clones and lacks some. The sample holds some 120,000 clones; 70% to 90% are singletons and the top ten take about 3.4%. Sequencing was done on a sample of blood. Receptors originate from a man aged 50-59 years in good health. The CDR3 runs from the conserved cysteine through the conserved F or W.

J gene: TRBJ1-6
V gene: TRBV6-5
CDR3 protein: CASEDIPMAPLHF

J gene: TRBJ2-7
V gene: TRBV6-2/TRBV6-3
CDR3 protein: CASSYHLSRDNEQYF

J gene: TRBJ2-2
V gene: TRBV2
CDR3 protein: CASSSAPAGANTGELFF

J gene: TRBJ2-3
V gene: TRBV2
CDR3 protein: CASSGFVLADTQYF

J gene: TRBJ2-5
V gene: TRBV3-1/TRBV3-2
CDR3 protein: CASSREETQYF

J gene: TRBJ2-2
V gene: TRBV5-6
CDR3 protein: CASSLGGWTGELFF

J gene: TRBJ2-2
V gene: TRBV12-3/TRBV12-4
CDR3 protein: CASSLQNTGELFF

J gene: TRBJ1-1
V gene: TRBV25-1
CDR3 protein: CASSAIRGAPMDTEAFF

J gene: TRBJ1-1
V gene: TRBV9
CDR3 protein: CASSVVSGDTEAFF

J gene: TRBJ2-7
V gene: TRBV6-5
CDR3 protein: CASMVGQGANEQYF

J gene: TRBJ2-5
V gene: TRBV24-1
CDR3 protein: CATSDIQGLETQYF

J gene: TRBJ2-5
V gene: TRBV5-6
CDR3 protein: CASSWGQVQETQYF

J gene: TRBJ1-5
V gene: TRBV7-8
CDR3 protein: CASSWGGGNSNQPQHF

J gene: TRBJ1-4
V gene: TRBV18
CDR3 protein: CASSRGKGEKLFF

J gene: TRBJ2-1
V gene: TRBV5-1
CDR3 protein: CASRRNRDYNEQFF

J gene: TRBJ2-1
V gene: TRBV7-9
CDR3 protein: CASRYGLSENYNEQFF

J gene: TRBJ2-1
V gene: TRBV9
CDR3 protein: CASSVGTHSNNEQFF

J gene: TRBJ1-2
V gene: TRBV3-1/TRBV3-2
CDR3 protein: CASSHHTTGGYGYTF

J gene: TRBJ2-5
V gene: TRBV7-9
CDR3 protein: CASSLRGQVLETQYF

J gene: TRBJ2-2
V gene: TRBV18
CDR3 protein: CASSRDRLGDGELFF

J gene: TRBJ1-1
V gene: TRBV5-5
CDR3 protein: CASSLWQGSEAFF

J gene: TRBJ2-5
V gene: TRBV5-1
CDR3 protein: CASSLERIETQYF

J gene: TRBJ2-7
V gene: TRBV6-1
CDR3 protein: CASSERGVSYEQYF

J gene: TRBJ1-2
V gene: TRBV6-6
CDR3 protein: CASSSRDRQLFSGYTF

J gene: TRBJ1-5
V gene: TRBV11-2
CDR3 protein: CASSLGQDSNQPQHF

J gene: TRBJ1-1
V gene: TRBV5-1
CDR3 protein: CASSLSPGIGLNTEAFF

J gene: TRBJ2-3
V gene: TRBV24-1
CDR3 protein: CATSGRDRGTDTQYF

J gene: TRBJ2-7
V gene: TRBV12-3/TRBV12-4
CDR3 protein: CASSFGQSYEQYF

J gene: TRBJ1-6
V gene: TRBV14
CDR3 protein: CASSYTGDSPLHF

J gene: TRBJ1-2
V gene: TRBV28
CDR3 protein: CASSLIQLNYGYTF